Following are 20 T cell receptor beta chains from one sample sequenced in a study of tumor-infiltrating lymphocytes in primary liver carcinoma. A constant-region primer primed TCR beta cDNA synthesis from roughly 510 ng of total RNA. Three nested multiplex PCR rounds, a slightly modified ARM-PCR method, built the TCR beta libraries. Two initial PCR rounds of around 10 cycles each paired TRBV1-TRBV30 forward primers with a C-beta reverse primer. One entry per CDR3 protein results from TCRdb running MiXCR on the multiplex PCR reads. The sample holds about 200,000 distinct CDR3 sequences, roughly 61% seen once. Germline DNA was extracted too, while blood RNA derived from unsorted whole blood. Specimen: peripheral blood. The receptors stem from a woman between 55 and 75 years old with primary liver carcinoma and hepatitis B virus infection.

This clonotype appeared once. This chain connects TRBV2 to TRBJ2-1; D is perhaps TRBD1 (6 bases). V lost 6 bases to trimming and J lost 7 bases, with 19 bases between them. CDR1 is SNHLY and CDR2 is FYNNEI in the germline V gene. The CDR3 length is 15 residues. The CDR3 here is CASRGALPGWNEQFF. CDR3 in DNA: TGTGCCAGCAGGGGGGCACTCCCCGGATGGAATGAGCAGTTCTTC.

With respect to this clonotype: Given the absence of the conserved phenylalanine or tryptophan at the CDR3 end, a read error is likely. The chain employs TRBV11-2 and TRBJ2-3; 10 bases align to TRBD1. The CDR3 covers 15 residues. Germline CDR1 is SGHAT and CDR2 is FQNNGV. CDR3 in DNA: TGTGCCAGCAGCCCCCTGACAGGGGGCACAGATACACAGTATTTA. It codes for CASSPLTGGTDTQYL.

Concerning this clonotype itself: Given a much more abundant clone one base away, this may be a read error. The J gene is TRBJ1-1, the V gene TRBV6-2 or TRBV6-3; D may be TRBD1 (6 bases). V was pared by 4 bases and J by 3 bases, with 12 bases between. The CDR3 runs 14 residues. CDR1 is MNHEY, CDR2 SVGEGT, per germline. The CDR3 DNA follows: TGTGCCAGCAGTTTCCGGACAGCGGACACTGAAGCTTTCTTT. Encoded protein: CASSFRTADTEAFF.

This clonotype has ten or more counts. The chain links TRBV5-1 to TRBJ2-7; 7 nucleotides align to TRBD1. This CDR3 is built from 14 residues. V lost 4 bases to trimming and J lost 2 bases; unmatched junction nucleotides: 6. Germline V CDR1 and CDR2: SGHRS, YFSETQ. The CDR3: CASSGTAPAYEQYF. CDR3 nucleotides: TGCGCCAGCAGCGGGACAGCTCCCGCCTACGAGCAGTACTTC.

Concerning this clonotype: A clone one base away is much larger, so this may be a read error. The chain employs TRBV5-5 and TRBJ1-5; D is unclear. CDR3 length: 14 residues. With 2 bases removed from V and 6 bases from J, the gap between germline ends came to 12 bases. Germline CDR1 and CDR2: SGHKS and YYEKEE (reference sequence). CDR3 residues: CASSFWARSQPQHF. The CDR3 DNA sequence: TGTGCCAGCAGCTTTTGGGCCCGGAGTCAGCCCCAGCATTTT.

For this clonotype: One end of the junction fails to match germline, which may point to a read error. CDR3 residues: CNPPWRSEQGFYERYF. CDR3 nucleotides: TGCAACCCTCCTTGGCGTTCGGAACAGGGATTCTACGAGCGGTACTTC. V usage is TRBV29-1 and J usage is TRBJ2-7, with a tentative D call TRBD1 (6 bases). Germline lookup yields CDR1 SQVTM and CDR2 ANQGSEA. The CDR3 totals 16 residues.

This chain's CDR3 is CAIQVTDTQYF. The CDR3 nucleotides read TGTGCCATCCAAGTCACAGATACGCAGTATTTT. The chain is built from TRBV10-3 and TRBJ2-3; no firm D call. V lost 8 bases, J lost 2 bases, and 5 bases lay in between. CDR3 size: 11 residues. Germline-derived CDR1 and CDR2 are ENHRY and SYGVKD.

For this clonotype: A much larger clone is a single base away; this may be a read error. The chain employs TRBV30 and TRBJ2-7; D not certain. In germline, CDR1 is GTSNPN, CDR2 SVGIG (reference sequence). The CDR3 runs to 14 residues. CDR3 sequence: CVWSLGLGSYEQYF. CDR3 nucleotides: TGTGTCTGGAGTTTGGGCCTGGGGTCCTACGAGCAGTACTTC.

A note on this clonotype: As the CDR3 is not closed by the conserved phenylalanine or tryptophan, this likely results from a read error. The chain uses TRBV11-2 and TRBJ2-2, with D uncertain. The CDR3 totals 12 residues. The V end lost 4 bases, the J end lost 6 bases, and 6 bases lay between the germline ends. The germline V gene has CDR1 SGHAT and CDR2 FQNNGV. The CDR3 region is CASSSSAGELFL. CDR3 nucleotide sequence: TGTGCCAGCAGCTCCTCGGCCGGGGAGCTGTTTTTA.

With respect to this clonotype: Just one base apart from a much larger clone, this may be a read error. The V and J genes are TRBV4-1 and TRBJ1-2; D gene ambiguous. The CDR3 runs to 17 residues. CDR1 and CDR2 from the germline V gene are MGHRA and YSYEKL. CDR3 DNA: TGCGCCAGCAACCAACTAGAAAGGGAGGGTCCTAACTATGGCTACACCTTC. It encodes CASNQLEREGPNYGYTF.

A remark on this clonotype: The conserved phenylalanine or tryptophan normally closing the CDR3 is absent here, so this likely arose from a read error. This chain links TRBV28 with TRBJ2-1; tentatively, D is TRBD2 (5 bases). V was pared by 5 bases and J by 7 bases, with 9 bases between. This CDR3 spans 12 amino acids. Looked up from germline, CDR1 is MDHEN and CDR2 is SYDVKM. DNA for the CDR3: TGTGCCAGCAGTACTAGGCGTAATGAGCAGTTCTTG. Translation: CASSTRRNEQFL.

The chain has TRBV4-1 and TRBJ1-5; D perhaps matches TRBD1 (5 bases). Trimming stripped 1 base from V and 6 bases from J, with 13 bases between. The CDR3 contains 15 residues. Germline V gene data show CDR1 as MGHRA and CDR2 as YSYEKL. The CDR3 spells CASSQVGAGVQPQHF. CDR3 nucleotide sequence: TGCGCCAGCAGCCAAGTCGGGGCAGGAGTTCAGCCCCAGCATTTT.

On this clonotype: The junction departs from germline at one end; a sequencing error may be responsible. The chain combines TRBV11-2 with TRBJ2-7; D is unresolved. The CDR3 totals 11 residues. Germline V gene lookup returns CDR1 SGHAT and CDR2 FQNNGV. The CDR3 loop is CPSSLLNEQYF. The CDR3 bases are TGTCCCAGCAGCTTACTAAACGAGCAGTATTTC.

This clonotype was found a few times. The chain has TRBV29-1 and TRBJ1-1, with D unresolved. The CDR3 runs 10 residues. Trimming took off 6 bases at V and 3 bases at J, with 5 bases between the two ends. CDR1 and CDR2 from the germline V gene are SQVTM and ANQGSEA. The chain's CDR3 is CSVLDTEAFF. CDR3 sequence (DNA): TGCAGCGTACTTGACACTGAAGCTTTCTTT.

This clonotype was detected a few times. This rearrangement joins TRBV28 to TRBJ2-7; 10 bases line up with TRBD2. With V trimmed by 6 bases and J by 3 bases, 8 bases remained unmatched. The CDR3 runs to 15 residues. From germline, CDR1 is MDHEN and CDR2 SYDVKM. The CDR3 coding sequence is TGTGCCAGCAGCCCGAGCGGGAGGGCCGTCTACGAGCAGTACTTC. It is translated as CASSPSGRAVYEQYF.

The chain joins TRBV12-3 or TRBV12-4 to TRBJ2-4, with D perhaps given as TRBD1 or TRBD2 (5 bases each). Trimming shortened V by 5 bases and J by 8 bases, and 25 bases separated the two germline ends. The CDR3 runs to 17 residues. The CDR3 sequence is CASSPLQAPAAQHIQYF. As DNA, the CDR3 is TGTGCCAGCAGTCCCTTACAGGCTCCAGCGGCCCAACACATTCAGTACTTC.

As for this clonotype: At one of its ends the junction is not consistent with the germline gene, which may arise from a read error. The chain is built from TRBV6-1 and TRBJ1-5; 9 bases agree with TRBD1. The germline V gene encodes CDR1 MNHNS and CDR2 SASEGT. This CDR3 region has 18 residues. CDR3 DNA: TGTGACAGCAGTGAAGGTGGGGACAGGGCAGTAGGCAATCAGCCCCAGCATTTT. Its protein product is CDSSEGGDRAVGNQPQHF.

Sample share makes this clonotype medium-sized. The V and J genes are TRBV11-3 and TRBJ2-2; weak D call: TRBD2 (5 bases). Trimming took off 5 bases at V and 1 base at J, with 11 bases between the two ends. Per the germline V gene, CDR1 is SGHNT and CDR2 is YENEEA. The CDR3 totals 15 residues. The DNA for the CDR3 is TGTGCCAGCAGCCTACGGACTCAGAACACCGGGGAGCTGTTTTTT. It specifies CASSLRTQNTGELFF.

The chain combines TRBV20-1 with TRBJ2-1; weak D call: TRBD2 (8 bases). Germline V gives CDR1 DFQATT, CDR2 SNEGSKA (reference sequence). V lost 7 bases to trimming and J lost 8 bases, with 24 bases between them. The CDR3 runs to 15 residues. CDR3 sequence reads: CSGAGGTRIVDEQFF. In nucleotides, the CDR3 is TGCAGTGGGGCAGGGGGGACTAGAATCGTCGATGAGCAGTTCTTC.

This chain links TRBV11-2 with TRBJ2-1; D may be TRBD1 or TRBD2 (5 bases each). V was cut by 9 bases and J by 2 bases, with 29 bases left in between. CDR1 and CDR2 from the germline V gene are SGHAT and FQNNGV. This CDR3 contains 19 residues. The CDR3 spells CASSPLHISGPAAYNEQFF. The CDR3 DNA reads as TGTGCCAGTAGCCCGCTCCACATTTCGGGACCAGCAGCCTACAATGAGCAGTTCTTC.